This is a list of T cell receptor beta chains from one sample in a study of somatic mutations in cytotoxic T cells in rheumatoid arthritis. Only in-frame clones appear in the TCRdb table, and some are missing; sequencing was by immunoSEQ multiplex PCR. The profile shows fewer than 14,000 clones, 65% to 80% of them singletons. The sample comprised CD8+ T cells sorted from blood. The receptors derive from an adult with rheumatoid arthritis. Both conserved end residues are part of each CDR3. A D gene is named only where the DNA matches it firmly. Size is omitted from some rows. Given values are once, few, many or a class for expanded clones.

CDR3 DNA,CDR3 protein,V gene,D gene,J gene,clone size
TGCGCCAGCAGTCTTTCGACAGGGCCAAACACTGAAGCTTTCTTT,CASSLSTGPNTEAFF,TRBV4-3,TRBD1,TRBJ1-1,.
TGTGCCAGCAGTTTAGTAGGGGGCACTGAAGCTTTCTTT,CASSLVGGTEAFF,TRBV27,.,TRBJ1-1,once
TGTGCCAGCAGCCCCGAGGAAGCGATGAACACCGGGGAGCTGTTTTTT,CASSPEEAMNTGELFF,TRBV4-2,.,TRBJ2-2,.
TGTGCCAGCAGTTACTCACGGAACTATGGCTACACCTTC,CASSYSRNYGYTF,TRBV6-5,.,TRBJ1-2,.
TGTGCCAGCAGCCCTCTGGTGGACGGGGAGCTGTTTTTT,CASSPLVDGELFF,TRBV9,.,TRBJ2-2,few
TGTGCCAGTAGTACGAGCGAATCAGGGGGTCTCACCTACAATGAGCAGTTCTTC,CASSTSESGGLTYNEQFF,TRBV19,TRBD1,TRBJ2-1,.
TGCGCCAGCAGTGAGTCCGGGTTAAAAGAGCAGTACTTC,CASSESGLKEQYF,TRBV10-1,.,TRBJ2-5,.
TGTGCCAGTAGTATTGGCCATTGGGTTAGCAATCAGCCCCAGCATTTT,CASSIGHWVSNQPQHF,TRBV19,.,TRBJ1-5,.
TGTGCCAGCAGCTTCAGGGTGAACACTGAAGCTTTCTTT,CASSFRVNTEAFF,TRBV7-8,.,TRBJ1-1,.
TGTGCCAGCAGTGACTCTAGCGGCTCCTACAATGAGCAGTTCTTC,CASSDSSGSYNEQFF,TRBV6-4,.,TRBJ2-1,.
TGTGCCAGCAATTCTCGGCCGGGACTAGCGGGAGAAGATGAGCAGTTCTTC,CASNSRPGLAGEDEQFF,TRBV7-9,TRBD2,TRBJ2-1,.
TGTGCCAGCAGCGTTGGACAGGGGGCCTACGAGCAGTACTTC,CASSVGQGAYEQYF,TRBV9,TRBD1,TRBJ2-7,few
TGTGCCAGCAGCTTGGCGGGGGTAACTGAAGCTTTCTTT,CASSLAGVTEAFF,TRBV5-5,.,TRBJ1-1,.
TGTGCCAGTAGTGCCGGCCTTCCCTACGAGCAGTACTTC,CASSAGLPYEQYF,TRBV19,.,TRBJ2-7,few
TGTGCCAGCAGTTGGACAGCGAACACTGAAGCTTTCTTT,CASSWTANTEAFF,TRBV27,.,TRBJ1-1,.
TGTGCCAGCAGTTTAAACTTCAATGAGCAGTTCTTC,CASSLNFNEQFF,TRBV27,.,TRBJ2-1,.
TGCGCCAGCAGCCAAGGGCAGGGACTTATCTCTGGAAACACCATATATTTT,CASSQGQGLISGNTIYF,TRBV4-1,.,TRBJ1-3,.
TGCGCCAGCAGCTTGGCGGATGAGCAGTTCTTC,CASSLADEQFF,TRBV5-1,.,TRBJ2-1,.
TGCGCCAGCAGCCAGGACAGCTACGAGCAGTACTTC,CASSQDSYEQYF,TRBV4-1,.,TRBJ2-7,once
TGCGCCAGCAGCCTCCAGGACTCCAGCAGCTCCTACAATGAGCAGTTCTTC,CASSLQDSSSSYNEQFF,TRBV4-1,.,TRBJ2-1,.
TGTGCCAGCAGCCGCCCGGGACTGAGCTCCTACAATGAGCAGTTCTTC,CASSRPGLSSYNEQFF,TRBV14,.,TRBJ2-1,.
TGTGCCAGCGGTTGGGAGACCCAGTACTTC,CASGWETQYF,TRBV27,.,TRBJ2-5,.
TGTGCCAGCAGCCTGCGACTAGACCACAATGAGCAGTTCTTC,CASSLRLDHNEQFF,TRBV9,.,TRBJ2-1,.
TGTGCCAGCTCACCACCGGAAACCAACGAGCAGTACTTC,CASSPPETNEQYF,TRBV18,.,TRBJ2-7,once
TGTGCCAGCAGCGTAGGGCCCTCGGGCGGGGGGTACTACGAGCAGTACTTC,CASSVGPSGGGYYEQYF,TRBV9,TRBD2,TRBJ2-7,.
TGTGCCAGCAGCTTAGGGGAGTCCGACGCCCAGCATTTT,CASSLGESDAQHF,TRBV7-9,.,TRBJ1-5,once
.,CARRVTGGQYRCEKLFF,TRBV11-3,.,TRBJ1-4,.
TGTGCCAGCAGCCAAGGGGGGCTAGATACGCAGTATTTT,CASSQGGLDTQYF,TRBV14,.,TRBJ2-3,.
TGTGCCAGCAGTTATTCGGGATTTGAGCAGTTCTTC,CASSYSGFEQFF,TRBV14,.,TRBJ2-1,once
TGTGCCAGCAGCTTAGGGGAGTACAATGAGCAGTTCTTC,CASSLGEYNEQFF,TRBV13,.,TRBJ2-1,.
TGCAGCGTTGAAGCCCCGACACCAGGCTACACCTTC,CSVEAPTPGYTF,TRBV29-1,.,TRBJ1-2,few
TGTGCCAGCAAGCCGACTAGCGCATTCGCAGATACGCAGTATTTT,CASKPTSAFADTQYF,TRBV12-1,.,TRBJ2-3,.
TGTGCCAGCAGCACGAACAGGGAGTTTAGCACAGATACGCAGTATTTT,CASSTNREFSTDTQYF,TRBV7-8,.,TRBJ2-3,.
TGTGCCACCAGCAGAGGGGCGGGGGGGACAGATACGCAGTATTTT,CATSRGAGGTDTQYF,TRBV15,TRBD2,TRBJ2-3,.
TGTGCCAGCAGCTTAGGTAATCTAGCGGGAGTCAATGAGCAGTTCTTC,CASSLGNLAGVNEQFF,TRBV7-6,TRBD2,TRBJ2-1,.
TGTGCCACCAGCAGAGATCCTGGGGACAATGAGCAGTTCTTC,CATSRDPGDNEQFF,TRBV15,.,TRBJ2-1,.